This T cell receptor beta chain was obtained from a study of CD8 T cells in Susac syndrome. Study-level points and caveats: The TCR sequencing and HLA analysis in the study involved a relatively small number of individuals, as the study acknowledged.

RNA in amounts of about 0.5 to 1 ug was reverse transcribed with random hexamers. Amplification of TCR beta CDR3 was carried out by immunoSEQ multiplex PCR, which covered 54 Vbeta and 13 Jbeta segments. Each CDR3 protein gets one entry after TCRdb re-called the immunoSEQ multiplex PCR reads with MiXCR. This sample has 110,000 or so distinct CDR3 sequences, with 85% to 95% found just once. CD8+ and CD4+ blood T cells underwent TCR beta sequencing. CD8+ and CD4+ T cells were negatively isolated; TEMRA cells were FACS-enriched. With respect to this clonotype: The antigen remains undetermined.

The sequence was obtained from a human donor with multiple sclerosis. The sequenced sample was CD4+ T cells from PBMCs.

The CDR3 DNA is TGTGCCAGCAGCGGTAGCTATAGCAATCAGCCCCAGCATTTT. It specifies CASSGSYSNQPQHF. The rearrangement links TRBV11-2 to TRBJ1-5; no reliable D call. Germline-derived CDR1 and CDR2 are SGHAT and FQNNGV. The CDR3 covers 14 residues. V lost 5 bases and J 0 bases, leaving 8 bases between the germline ends.